A selection of T cell receptor beta chains follows, all from one sample in a study of T-cell memory formation after mild COVID-19. TCRdb passed the 5' RACE reads through MiXCR, listing each CDR3 protein once. The table lists 400,000 to 500,000 distinct CDR3 sequences, about 24% of them singletons. Source material: PBMCs or a T cell subset sorted from them (not recorded which). The receptors come from an adult woman who had mild COVID-19 (a few samples of this study predate the infection). Cell type and time point are not known. Both conserved end residues are part of each CDR3. A D gene is named only where the DNA matches it firmly. Clone size is stated in some rows and not others, as once, few, many or a class when expanded.

TRBD2	TRBV5-1	TRBJ2-1	NA	TGCGCCAGCAGCTATCCGGCGGGGGGCTACAATGAGCAGTTCTTC	CASSYPAGGYNEQFF
NA	TRBV4-1	TRBJ1-3	few	TGCGCCAGCAGCCAAGCCAGGAGAAACACCATATATTTT	CASSQARRNTIYF
NA	TRBV6-5	TRBJ2-1	few	TGTGCCAGCAGCCGCCAGGGCATCTACAATGAGCAGTTCTTC	CASSRQGIYNEQFF
TRBD2	TRBV6-2/TRBV6-3	TRBJ2-1	few	TGTGCCACCAGGACTAGCGGGAGTGGGTATGAGCAGTTCTTC	CATRTSGSGYEQFF
TRBD2	TRBV29-1	TRBJ2-7	NA	TGCAGCGTTGAAGATGCGACTAGCGGGAGTTCCGAGCAGTACTTC	CSVEDATSGSSEQYF
NA	TRBV6-5	TRBJ2-2	NA	TGTGCCAGCAGGCCGACCACCGGGGAGCTGTTTTTT	CASRPTTGELFF
NA	TRBV18	TRBJ2-7	NA	TGTGCCAGCTCACCCTCTGGGGGGGCGATGACCTACGAGCAGTACTTC	CASSPSGGAMTYEQYF
NA	TRBV20-1	TRBJ2-3	NA	TGCAGTGCTAGCGTATGGCGCCGGGACCGAGGGACCGATACGCAGTATTTT	CSASVWRRDRGTDTQYF
NA	TRBV6-5	TRBJ1-2	once	TGTGCCAGCAGTTACTCGACGGATCGGGTCAGGGTACCTAAAGTCTATGGCTACACCTTC	CASSYSTDRVRVPKVYGYTF
NA	TRBV5-1	TRBJ2-7	NA	TGCGCCAGCAGCACCAGGGAGCCGGACGAGCAGTACTTC	CASSTREPDEQYF
TRBD1	TRBV5-1	TRBJ2-5	NA	TGCGCCAGCAGCACAAACCCTCTCGGGACAGGGTACCAAGAGACCCAGTACTTC	CASSTNPLGTGYQETQYF
TRBD2	TRBV12-3/TRBV12-4	TRBJ2-3	NA	TGTGCCAGCAGTTTTCAAGCGGGAGTCGACACAGATACGCAGTATTTT	CASSFQAGVDTDTQYF
TRBD1	TRBV5-1	TRBJ2-7	few	TGCGCCAGCAGCTTGGCCGTGGACAGGGGGCCCTACGAGCAGTACTTC	CASSLAVDRGPYEQYF
NA	TRBV4-1	TRBJ2-3	NA	TGCGCCAGCAGCCAGGCTATCGAGGGTACGCAGTATTTT	CASSQAIEGTQYF
TRBD2	TRBV7-2	TRBJ2-1	NA	TGTGCCAGCAGCTCTCTAGCGGGGGGGAATTACAATGAGCAGTTCTTC	CASSSLAGGNYNEQFF
TRBD1	TRBV3-1	TRBJ1-2	NA	TGTGCCAGCAGACGAGCAACAGGGGGTGGCTACACCTTC	CASRRATGGGYTF
NA	TRBV2	TRBJ1-1	NA	TGTGCCAGCAGAGCCCCAACAAGAGGGAACACTGAAGCTTTCTTT	CASRAPTRGNTEAFF
TRBD2	TRBV6-1	TRBJ2-5	NA	TGTGCCAGCACACGGGCTAGCGGGGTTTCAGAGACCCAGTACTTC	CASTRASGVSETQYF
TRBD1	TRBV28	TRBJ1-6	NA	TGTGCCAGCAGTAGCTCCGGGACAGGGGTTTCACCCCTCCACTTT	CASSSSGTGVSPLHF
NA	TRBV29-1	TRBJ1-2	few	TGCAGCGTCTTCGGTAGTAATGGCTACACCTTC	CSVFGSNGYTF
TRBD1	TRBV7-9	TRBJ1-1	few	TGTGCCAGCAGCTTAGGGACAGGGGGCCCCGCGGCTTTCTTT	CASSLGTGGPAAFF
NA	TRBV24-1	TRBJ2-1	NA	TGTGCCACCAGTGATTTGCGAGGGATTAATGAGCAGTTCTTC	CATSDLRGINEQFF
NA	TRBV10-3	TRBJ1-4	NA	TGTGCCATCAGTGAGTCGACTAGTGAAAAACTGTTTTTT	CAISESTSEKLFF
TRBD1	TRBV4-3	TRBJ1-6	NA	TGCGCCAGCAGCCAAGACCGGGGACAGAGCTCCTATAATTCACCCCTCCACTTT	CASSQDRGQSSYNSPLHF
NA	TRBV12-3/TRBV12-4	TRBJ1-5	NA	TGTGCCAGCAGTTTTACTCTGGCCCAGCCCCAGCATTTT	CASSFTLAQPQHF
NA	TRBV2	TRBJ1-6	few	TGTGCCAGCAGTGACAGGGTATCAGGGTCACCCCTCCACTTT	CASSDRVSGSPLHF
NA	TRBV29-1	TRBJ2-3	few	TGCAGCACTTGCCCCCTCGACAGCACAGATACGCAGTATTTT	CSTCPLDSTDTQYF
TRBD2	TRBV6-5	TRBJ2-3	few	TGTGCCAGCAGTTACTCGAAGTCTAGCGGGAGTCTGGCAGATACGCAGTATTTT	CASSYSKSSGSLADTQYF
TRBD1	TRBV6-1	TRBJ1-1	NA	TGTGCCACCGGACAGGAGAACACTGAAGCTTTCTTT	CATGQENTEAFF
NA	TRBV11-3	TRBJ2-3	NA	TGTGCCAGCAGCTTTCCCGGGGCCTCAGATACGCAGTATTTT	CASSFPGASDTQYF
NA	TRBV7-2	TRBJ2-3	many	TGTGCCAGCAGCTTAGTAGTCCCCGACGGGCGCACAGATACGCAGTATTTT	CASSLVVPDGRTDTQYF